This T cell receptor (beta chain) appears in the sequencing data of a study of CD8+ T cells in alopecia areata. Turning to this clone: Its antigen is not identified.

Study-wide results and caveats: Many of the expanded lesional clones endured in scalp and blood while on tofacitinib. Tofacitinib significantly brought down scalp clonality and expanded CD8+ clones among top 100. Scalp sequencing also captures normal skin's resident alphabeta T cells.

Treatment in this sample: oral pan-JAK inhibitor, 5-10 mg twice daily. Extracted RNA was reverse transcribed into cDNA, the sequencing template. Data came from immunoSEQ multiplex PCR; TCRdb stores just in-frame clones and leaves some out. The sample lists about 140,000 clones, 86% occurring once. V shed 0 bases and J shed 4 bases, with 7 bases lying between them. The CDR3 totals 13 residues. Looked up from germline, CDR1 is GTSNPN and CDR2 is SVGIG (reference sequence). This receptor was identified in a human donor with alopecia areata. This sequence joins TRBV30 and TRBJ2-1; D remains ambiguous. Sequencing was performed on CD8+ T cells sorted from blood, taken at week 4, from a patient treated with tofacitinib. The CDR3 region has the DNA TGTGCCTGGAGTGTAGGCCGGTACAATGAGCAGTTCTTC. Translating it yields CAWSVGRYNEQFF. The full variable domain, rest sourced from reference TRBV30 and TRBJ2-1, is SQTIHQWPATLVQPVGSPLSLECTVEGTSNPNLYWYRQAAGRGLQLLFYSVGIGQISSEVPQNLSASRPQDRQFILSSKKLLLSDSGFYLCAWSVGRYNEQFFGPGTRLTVL.